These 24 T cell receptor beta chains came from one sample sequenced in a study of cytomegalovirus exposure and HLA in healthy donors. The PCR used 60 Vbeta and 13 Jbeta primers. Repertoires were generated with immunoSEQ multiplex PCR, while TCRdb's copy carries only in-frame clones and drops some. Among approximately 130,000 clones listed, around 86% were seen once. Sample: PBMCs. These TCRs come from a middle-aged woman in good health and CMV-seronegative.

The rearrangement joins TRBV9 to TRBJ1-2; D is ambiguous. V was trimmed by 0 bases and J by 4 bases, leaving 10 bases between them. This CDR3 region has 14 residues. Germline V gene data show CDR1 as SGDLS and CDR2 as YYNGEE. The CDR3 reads CASSVGGFSYGYTF. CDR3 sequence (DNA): TGTGCCAGCAGCGTAGGCGGTTTTAGCTATGGCTACACCTTC. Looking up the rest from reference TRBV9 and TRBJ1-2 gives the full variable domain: DSGVTQTPKHLITATGQRVTLRCSPRSGDLSVYWYQQSLDQGLQFLIQYYNGEERAKGNILERFSAQQFPDLHSELNLSSLELGDSALYFCASSVGGFSYGYTFGSGTRLTVV.

CDR3 loop: CASSHAKSTSGQGCAGELFF. CDR3 coding DNA: TGCGCCAGCAGCCACGCAAAAAGCACCTCGGGACAGGGGTGTGCCGGGGAGCTGTTTTTT. V and J are TRBV4-1 and TRBJ2-2; 10 bases map to TRBD1. Germline CDR1 and CDR2: MGHRA and YSYEKL. The length of the CDR3 is 20 residues. Trimming removed 3 bases from V and 6 bases from J; junction bases left unmatched: 19.

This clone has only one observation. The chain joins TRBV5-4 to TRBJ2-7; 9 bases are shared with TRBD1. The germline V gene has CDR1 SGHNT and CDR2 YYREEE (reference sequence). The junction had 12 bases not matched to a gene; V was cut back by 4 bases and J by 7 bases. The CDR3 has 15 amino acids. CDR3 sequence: CASSTPGQGRREQYF. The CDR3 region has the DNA TGTGCCAGCAGCACCCCCGGACAGGGGAGGCGGGAGCAGTACTTC. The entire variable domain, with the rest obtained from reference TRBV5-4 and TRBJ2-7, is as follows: ETGVTQSPTHLIKTRGQQVTLRCSSQSGHNTVSWYQQALGQGPQFIFQYYREEENGRGNFPPRFSGLQFPNYSSELNVNALELDDSALYLCASSTPGQGRREQYFGPGTRLTVT.

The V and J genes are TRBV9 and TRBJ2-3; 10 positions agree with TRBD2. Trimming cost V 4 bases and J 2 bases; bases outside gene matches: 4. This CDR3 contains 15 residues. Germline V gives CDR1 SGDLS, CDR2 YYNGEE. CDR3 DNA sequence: TGTGCCAGCAGCCGTGGACTAGCGGACACAGATACGCAGTATTTT. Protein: CASSRGLADTDTQYF. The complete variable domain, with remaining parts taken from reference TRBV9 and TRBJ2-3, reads DSGVTQTPKHLITATGQRVTLRCSPRSGDLSVYWYQQSLDQGLQFLIQYYNGEERAKGNILERFSAQQFPDLHSELNLSSLELGDSALYFCASSRGLADTDTQYFGPGTRLTVL.

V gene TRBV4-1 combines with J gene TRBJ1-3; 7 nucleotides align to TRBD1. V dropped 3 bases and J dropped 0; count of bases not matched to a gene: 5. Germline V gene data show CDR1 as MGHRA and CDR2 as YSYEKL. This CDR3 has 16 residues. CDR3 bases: TGCGCCAGCAGCCACGTGGGACAGTACTCTGGAAACACCATATATTTT. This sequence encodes CASSHVGQYSGNTIYF.

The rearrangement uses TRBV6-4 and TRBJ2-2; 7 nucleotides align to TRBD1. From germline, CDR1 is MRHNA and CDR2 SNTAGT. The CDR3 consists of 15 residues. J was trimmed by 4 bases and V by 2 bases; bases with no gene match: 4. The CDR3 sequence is CASSDEAGGTGELFF. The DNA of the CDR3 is TGTGCCAGCAGTGACGAGGCAGGGGGCACCGGGGAGCTGTTTTTT.

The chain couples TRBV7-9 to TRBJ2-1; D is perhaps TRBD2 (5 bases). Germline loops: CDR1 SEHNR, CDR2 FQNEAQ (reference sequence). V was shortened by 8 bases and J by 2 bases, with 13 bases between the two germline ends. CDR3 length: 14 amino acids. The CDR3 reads CASLPGGAYNEQFF. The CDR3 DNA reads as TGTGCCAGCCTACCTGGAGGAGCCTACAATGAGCAGTTCTTC.

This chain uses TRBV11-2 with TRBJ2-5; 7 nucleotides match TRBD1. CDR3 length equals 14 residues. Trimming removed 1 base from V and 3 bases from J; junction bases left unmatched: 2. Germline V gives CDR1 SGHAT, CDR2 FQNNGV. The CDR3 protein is CASSLVGGEETQYF. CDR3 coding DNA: TGTGCCAGCAGCTTAGTAGGGGGCGAAGAGACCCAGTACTTC. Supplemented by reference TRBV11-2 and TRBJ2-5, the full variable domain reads EAGVAQSPRYKIIEKRQSVAFWCNPISGHATLYWYQQILGQGPKLLIQFQNNGVVDDSQLPKDRFSAERLKGVDSTLKIQPAKLEDSAVYLCASSLVGGEETQYFGPGTRLLVL.

Here the CDR3 DNA reads TGTGCCAGCAGTGGAGGGGGTTTGCAGGGGAATCAGCCCCAGCATTTT. Protein product: CASSGGGLQGNQPQHF. The chain combines TRBV6-1 with TRBJ1-5, with TRBD1 as a possible D gene (6 bases). Deletions cut 4 bases from V and 4 bases from J, with 17 bases between. Germline CDR1 MNHNS, CDR2 SASEGT. This CDR3 spans 16 amino acids.

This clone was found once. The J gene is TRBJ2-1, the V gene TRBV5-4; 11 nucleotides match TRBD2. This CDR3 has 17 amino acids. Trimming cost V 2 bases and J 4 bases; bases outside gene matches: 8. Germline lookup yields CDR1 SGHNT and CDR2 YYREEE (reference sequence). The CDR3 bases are TGTGCCAGCAGCTTCGGAACCGGGACTAGCGGTTACAATGAGCAGTTCTTC. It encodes CASSFGTGTSGYNEQFF.

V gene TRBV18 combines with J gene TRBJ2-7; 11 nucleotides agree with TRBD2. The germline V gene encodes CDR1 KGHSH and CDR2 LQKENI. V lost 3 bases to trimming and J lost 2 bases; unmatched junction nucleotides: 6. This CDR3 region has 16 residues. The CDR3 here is CASSPERSGGAYEQYF. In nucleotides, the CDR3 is TGTGCCAGCTCACCCGAGCGTAGCGGGGGGGCCTACGAGCAGTACTTC. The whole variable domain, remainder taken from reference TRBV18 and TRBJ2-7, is NAGVMQNPRHLVRRRGQEARLRCSPMKGHSHVYWYRQLPEEGLKFMVYLQKENIIDESGMPKERFSAEFPKEGPSILRIQQVVRGDSAAYFCASSPERSGGAYEQYFGPGTRLTVT.

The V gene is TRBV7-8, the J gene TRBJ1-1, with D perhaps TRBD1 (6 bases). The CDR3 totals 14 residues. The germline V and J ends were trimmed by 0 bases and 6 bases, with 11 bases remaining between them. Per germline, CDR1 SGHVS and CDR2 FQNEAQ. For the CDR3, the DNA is TGTGCCAGCAGCTTAGCGGTGGCAGGGGCTGAAGCTTTCTTT. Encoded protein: CASSLAVAGAEAFF.

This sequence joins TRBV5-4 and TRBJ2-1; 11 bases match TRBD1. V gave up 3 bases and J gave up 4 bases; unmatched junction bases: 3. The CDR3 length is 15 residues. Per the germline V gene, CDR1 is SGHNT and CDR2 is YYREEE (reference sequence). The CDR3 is CASSSGTGGYNEQFF. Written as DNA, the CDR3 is TGTGCCAGCAGCTCGGGGACAGGGGGATACAATGAGCAGTTCTTC.

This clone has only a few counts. Here the CDR3 DNA reads TGTGCCTGGAAGGGGCGGTTTAACACTGAAGCTTTCTTT. Translating gives CAWKGRFNTEAFF. This chain connects TRBV30 to TRBJ1-1; possibly TRBD1 for D (5 bases). The germline gives CDR1 GTSNPN, CDR2 SVGIG (reference sequence). There are 13 residues in the CDR3. Trimming pared 4 bases from V and 2 bases from J, leaving 11 bases between.

Here the CDR3 DNA reads TGTGCCTGGAGTTTTGAGACATCCTATGGCTACACCTTC. Translating it yields CAWSFETSYGYTF. This chain links TRBV30 with TRBJ1-2; no reliable D call. The ends were cut back, 2 bases at V and 4 bases at J, with 11 bases in the middle. This CDR3 comprises 13 residues. Germline V gene lookup returns CDR1 GTSNPN and CDR2 SVGIG (reference sequence).

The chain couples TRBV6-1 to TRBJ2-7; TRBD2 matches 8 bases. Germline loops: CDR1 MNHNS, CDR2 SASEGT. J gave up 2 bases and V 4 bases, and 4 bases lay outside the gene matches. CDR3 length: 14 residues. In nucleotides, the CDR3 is TGTGCCAGCAGTGGGGTAGCGGGGACCTACGAGCAGTACTTC. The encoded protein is CASSGVAGTYEQYF.

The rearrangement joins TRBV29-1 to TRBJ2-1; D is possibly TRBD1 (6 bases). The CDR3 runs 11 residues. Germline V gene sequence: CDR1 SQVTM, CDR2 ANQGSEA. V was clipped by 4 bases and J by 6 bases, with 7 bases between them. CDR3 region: CSVGRGNEQFF. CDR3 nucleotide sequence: TGCAGCGTTGGCAGGGGCAATGAGCAGTTCTTC.

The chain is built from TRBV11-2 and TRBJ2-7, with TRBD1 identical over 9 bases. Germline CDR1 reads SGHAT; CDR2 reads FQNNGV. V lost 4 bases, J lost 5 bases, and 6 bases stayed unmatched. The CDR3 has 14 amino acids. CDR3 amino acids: CASSSRDRVDEQYF. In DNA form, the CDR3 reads TGTGCCAGCAGCTCCCGGGACAGGGTCGACGAGCAGTACTTC. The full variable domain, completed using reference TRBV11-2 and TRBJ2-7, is EAGVAQSPRYKIIEKRQSVAFWCNPISGHATLYWYQQILGQGPKLLIQFQNNGVVDDSQLPKDRFSAERLKGVDSTLKIQPAKLEDSAVYLCASSSRDRVDEQYFGPGTRLTVT.

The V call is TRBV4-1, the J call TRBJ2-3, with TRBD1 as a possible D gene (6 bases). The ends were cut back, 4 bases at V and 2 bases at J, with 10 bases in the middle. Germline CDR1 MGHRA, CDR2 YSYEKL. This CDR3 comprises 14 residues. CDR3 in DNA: TGCGCCAGCAGCCGGACAGACACCACAGATACGCAGTATTTT. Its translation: CASSRTDTTDTQYF.

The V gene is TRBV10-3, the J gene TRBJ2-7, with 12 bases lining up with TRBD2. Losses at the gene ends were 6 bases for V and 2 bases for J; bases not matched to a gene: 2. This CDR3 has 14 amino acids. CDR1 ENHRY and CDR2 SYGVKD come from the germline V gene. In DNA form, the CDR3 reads TGTGCCATCAGCGGACTAGCGGGAACCTACGAGCAGTACTTC. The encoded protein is CAISGLAGTYEQYF.

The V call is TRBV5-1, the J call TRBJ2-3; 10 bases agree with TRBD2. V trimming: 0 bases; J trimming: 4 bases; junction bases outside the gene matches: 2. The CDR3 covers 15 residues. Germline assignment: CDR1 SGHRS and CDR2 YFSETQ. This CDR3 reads CASSLGAGGPDTQYF. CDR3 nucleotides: TGCGCCAGCAGCTTGGGAGCGGGGGGGCCAGATACGCAGTATTTT.

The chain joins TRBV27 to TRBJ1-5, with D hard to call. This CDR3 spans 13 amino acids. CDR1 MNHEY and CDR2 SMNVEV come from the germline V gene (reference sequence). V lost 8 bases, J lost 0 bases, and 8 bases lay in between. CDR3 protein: CASGRVSNQPQHF. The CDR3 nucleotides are TGTGCCAGCGGGAGGGTTAGCAATCAGCCCCAGCATTTT.

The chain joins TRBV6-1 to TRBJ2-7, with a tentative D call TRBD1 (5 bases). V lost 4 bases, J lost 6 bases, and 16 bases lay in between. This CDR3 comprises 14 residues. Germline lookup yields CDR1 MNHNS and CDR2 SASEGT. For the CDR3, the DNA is TGTGCCAGCAGTGCTGGACAAACTATCGGCGAGCAGTACTTC. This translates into CASSAGQTIGEQYF.

This chain's CDR3 is CASSGRTQRETQYF. CDR3 DNA sequence: TGTGCCAGCAGCGGTAGGACACAACGCGAGACCCAGTACTTC. The rearrangement links TRBV7-2 to TRBJ2-5; tentative D call: TRBD1 (5 bases). Trimming shortened V by 5 bases and J by 5 bases, and 15 bases separated the two germline ends. Germline CDR1 is SGHTA and CDR2 is FQGNSA. The CDR3 spans 14 residues.